These 28 T cell receptor beta chains originate from one sample sequenced in a study of shared clonotypes between healthy human individuals. Clones were read by immunoSEQ multiplex PCR, and TCRdb kept only the in-frame ones, dropping some. The sample contains 2.5 million or so clones, roughly nine tenths of which appear only once. Sequenced: naive CD4+ T cells sorted from blood. Noted subset: CD45RA+ positively selected. The receptors stem from a man between 18 and 29 years old in good health.

The chain carries TRBV28 and TRBJ1-2, with a weak D call TRBD1 (5 bases). V was pared by 3 bases and J by 4 bases, with 15 bases between. Germline CDR1 reads MDHEN; CDR2 reads SYDVKM. The CDR3 is made up of 15 amino acids. The CDR3 sequence: CASSFGGSVVYGYTF. CDR3 in DNA: TGTGCCAGCAGTTTTGGGGGGTCGGTAGTCTATGGCTACACCTTC.

This clone was observed once. The chain combines TRBV10-3 with TRBJ2-7; D tentatively fits TRBD1 or TRBD2 (5 bases each). The CDR3 has 14 amino acids. Germline V CDR1 and CDR2: ENHRY, SYGVKD. V lost 7 bases and J 2 bases, leaving 15 bases between the germline ends. The CDR3 loop is CAIKGRPGPYEQYF. The CDR3 nucleotides read TGTGCCATCAAAGGACGGCCGGGACCCTACGAGCAGTACTTC.

This chain joins TRBV18 and TRBJ2-5, with 7 bases fitting TRBD2. Germline lookup yields CDR1 KGHSH and CDR2 LQKENI. This CDR3 spans 16 amino acids. Losses at the gene ends were 7 bases for V and 3 bases for J; bases not matched to a gene: 14. The CDR3 region is CASFAPTPAGKETQYF. The CDR3 DNA reads as TGTGCCAGCTTTGCGCCCACGCCAGCGGGAAAAGAGACCCAGTACTTC.

The V and J genes are TRBV11-2 and TRBJ2-5, with 8 bases aligning to TRBD2. The closer fit of TRBJ2-7 to the DNA end suggests the J call may be wrong. The CDR3 extends over 15 amino acids. CDR1 is SGHAT, CDR2 FQNNGV, per germline. The DNA of the CDR3 is TGTGCCAGCAGCTTTAGACTAGCGAAATCATACGAGCAGTACTTC. Amino acid sequence: CASSFRLAKSYEQYF.

J is TRBJ2-1 and V is TRBV14, with TRBD2 as a possible D gene (5 bases). The CDR3 has 14 amino acids. CDR1 is SGHDN and CDR2 is FVKESK in the germline V gene. Trimming shortened V by 4 bases and J by 6 bases, and 13 bases separated the two germline ends. The CDR3 nucleotides are TGTGCCAGCAGCCGACCTGGACTGGTCAATGAGCAGTTCTTC. Protein product: CASSRPGLVNEQFF.

The CDR3 here is CASRGADRGGETQYF. DNA of the CDR3: TGTGCCAGCAGAGGCGCGGATAGGGGGGGAGAGACCCAGTACTTC. The rearrangement uses TRBV28 and TRBJ2-5, with D possibly being TRBD2 (7 bases). Germline values: CDR1 MDHEN, CDR2 SYDVKM. The CDR3 is 15 amino acids. Trimming removed 6 bases from V and 4 bases from J, with 18 bases in between.

The chain uses TRBV5-1 and TRBJ2-1; 7 bases are shared with TRBD1. After removal of 4 bases from V and 9 bases from J, the junction contained 4 bases not matched to a gene. The CDR3 loop spans 12 amino acids. The V gene's germline CDR1 is SGHRS and CDR2 YFSETQ. The CDR3: CASSLHRGEQFF. CDR3 in DNA: TGCGCCAGCAGCCTTCACAGGGGTGAGCAGTTCTTC.

The CDR3 coding sequence is TGTGCCAGCAGCTTAGGGTCTGGGGGGGTCTACGAGCAGTACTTC. Its translation is CASSLGSGGVYEQYF. V gene TRBV7-2 combines with J gene TRBJ2-7; 7 bases line up with TRBD2. The CDR3 is 15 residues long. V gave up 1 base and J gave up 3 bases; unmatched junction bases: 6. CDR1 is SGHTA, CDR2 FQGNSA, per germline. Looking up the rest from reference TRBV7-2 and TRBJ2-7 gives the full variable domain: GAGVSQSPSNKVTEKGKDVELRCDPISGHTALYWYRQSLGQGLEFLIYFQGNSAPDKSGLPSDRFSAERTGGSVSTLTIQRTQQEDSAVYLCASSLGSGGVYEQYFGPGTRLTVT.

Note on this clone: Additional DNA sequences in this sample encode the identical CDR3. The chain employs TRBV20-1 and TRBJ2-7; D is undetermined. V gave up 1 base and J gave up 3 bases, with 4 bases separating them. The CDR3 extends over 11 amino acids. Germline V gives CDR1 DFQATT, CDR2 SNEGSKA (reference sequence). Written as DNA, the CDR3 is TGCAGTGCTAGAGCAGGCTACGAGCAGTACTTC. This gives the protein CSARAGYEQYF.

This chain links TRBV7-2 with TRBJ2-7; no definite D call. V was pared by 3 bases and J by 4 bases, with 13 bases between. From germline, CDR1 is SGHTA and CDR2 FQGNSA. The CDR3 spans 14 residues. In DNA form, the CDR3 reads TGTGCCAGCAGCTTGAGTGGCGGAGATTACGAGCAGTACTTC. Translation: CASSLSGGDYEQYF.

Of note for this clone: Other nucleotide sequences from this sample produce the same CDR3. V and J are TRBV30 and TRBJ2-3; D gene ambiguous. The germline CDR1 and CDR2 sequences are GTSNPN and SVGIG (reference sequence). The CDR3 is made up of 12 amino acids. Trimming shortened V by 0 bases and J by 2 bases, and 3 bases separated the two germline ends. The chain's CDR3 is CAWSVPTDTQYF. The CDR3 bases are TGTGCCTGGAGTGTGCCCACAGATACGCAGTATTTT. Full variable domain (remainder filled in from reference TRBV30 and TRBJ2-3): SQTIHQWPATLVQPVGSPLSLECTVEGTSNPNLYWYRQAAGRGLQLLFYSVGIGQISSEVPQNLSASRPQDRQFILSSKKLLLSDSGFYLCAWSVPTDTQYFGPGTRLTVL.

This clone was detected only a few times. The chain is built from TRBV10-3 and TRBJ1-1; a weak D match, TRBD1 (6 bases). Germline lookup yields CDR1 ENHRY and CDR2 SYGVKD. This CDR3 contains 12 residues. Trimming shortened V by 6 bases and J by 1 base, and 6 bases separated the two germline ends. The CDR3 region is CAIRGQNTEAFF. Here the CDR3 DNA reads TGTGCCATCAGGGGACAGAACACTGAAGCTTTCTTT.

The chain carries TRBV7-9 and TRBJ1-4; TRBD1 aligns across 8 bases. V lost 5 bases, J lost 4 bases, and 9 bases stayed unmatched. The CDR3 sequence is 16 residues long. CDR1 SEHNR and CDR2 FQNEAQ come from the germline V gene (reference sequence). CDR3 DNA: TGTGCCAGCAGCGACCGGCCGGGACAGGATAATGAAAAACTGTTTTTT. Translating it yields CASSDRPGQDNEKLFF.

V and J are TRBV15 and TRBJ2-7; no firm D call. V lost 0 bases, J lost 5 bases, and 5 bases lay in between. The length of the CDR3 is 12 residues. Germline-derived CDR1 and CDR2 are LNHNV and YYDKDF (reference sequence). The CDR3 region is CATSRDTDEQYF. The CDR3 DNA reads TGTGCCACCAGCAGAGATACCGACGAGCAGTACTTC.

CDR3 coding DNA: TGCGCCAGCAGCCCCCTTCCCCCAACCTACGAGCAGTACTTC. The encoded protein is CASSPLPPTYEQYF. The J gene is TRBJ2-7, the V gene TRBV4-1; D not resolved. This CDR3 spans 14 amino acids. Germline V gene lookup returns CDR1 MGHRA and CDR2 YSYEKL. V was clipped by 4 bases and J by 2 bases, with 12 bases between them.

The V and J genes are TRBV5-6 and TRBJ1-3; tentatively, D is TRBD1 (5 bases). This CDR3 has 15 residues. Trimming took 0 bases from V and 0 from J, leaving 7 bases between them. Germline CDR1 is SGHDT and CDR2 is YYEEEE. This CDR3 is CASSLGQSSGNTIYF. The CDR3 DNA sequence: TGTGCCAGCAGCTTGGGACAGTCCTCTGGAAACACCATATATTTT.

This clone showed up just a few times. This sample includes further DNA sequences coding for the same CDR3. The CDR3 DNA reads TGTGCCTGGAGTGACGGGAGCAATCAGCCCCAGCATTTT. Encoded protein: CAWSDGSNQPQHF. This chain connects TRBV30 to TRBJ1-5; D ambiguous. The CDR3 runs to 13 residues. Germline CDR1 and CDR2: GTSNPN and SVGIG (reference sequence). The germline V and J ends were trimmed by 1 base and 1 base, with 5 bases remaining between them.

This sequence joins TRBV6-1 and TRBJ1-5; no reliable D call. The CDR3 loop spans 18 amino acids. Germline CDR1 is MNHNS and CDR2 is SASEGT. V was shortened by 4 bases and J by 0 bases, with 19 bases between the two germline ends. This chain's CDR3 is CASSVGLGISYSNQPQHF. Here the CDR3 DNA reads TGTGCCAGCAGTGTAGGATTGGGGATTTCCTATAGCAATCAGCCCCAGCATTTT.

Details on this clone: Other DNA sequences within the sample encode an identical CDR3. The gene calls are TRBV20-1 and TRBJ2-3; no firm D call. V lost 5 bases and J 1 base, leaving 4 bases between the germline ends. Per germline, CDR1 DFQATT and CDR2 SNEGSKA (reference sequence). The CDR3 runs 11 residues. In DNA form, the CDR3 reads TGCAGTGCTCCTCGCACAGATACGCAGTATTTT. Encoded protein: CSAPRTDTQYF.

The CDR3 DNA is TGTGCCAGAAAGGGACTAGCGGGTTACAATGAGCAGTTCTTC. It translates to CARKGLAGYNEQFF. The rearrangement joins TRBV2 to TRBJ2-1; 12 bases map to TRBD2. Trimming cost V 9 bases and J 4 bases; bases outside gene matches: 4. The CDR3 covers 14 residues. Germline lookup yields CDR1 SNHLY and CDR2 FYNNEI.

Comments on this clone: The sample carries other DNA sequences with the same CDR3. V gene TRBV5-1 combines with J gene TRBJ2-7, with 7 bases that match TRBD2. The CDR3 length is 16 residues. Germline CDR1 reads SGHRS; CDR2 reads YFSETQ. V dropped 0 bases and J dropped 0; count of bases not matched to a gene: 6. CDR3 bases: TGCGCCAGCAGCTTGGCCCCTAGCGGTAGCTCCTACGAGCAGTACTTC. Translation: CASSLAPSGSSYEQYF.

J is TRBJ1-3 and V is TRBV6-1; D unresolved. CDR3 length equals 13 residues. Trimming left V 3 bases short and J 3 bases short, with 6 bases between. Germline V gives CDR1 MNHNS, CDR2 SASEGT. DNA of the CDR3: TGTGCCAGCAGTGAGGCGCTTGGAAACACCATATATTTT. Its translation is CASSEALGNTIYF.

This clone was observed a single time. Other nucleotide sequences in the sample specify the same CDR3. CDR3 amino acids: CASRGQGNTEAFF. CDR3 in DNA: TGTGCCAGTCGGGGACAGGGAAACACTGAAGCTTTCTTT. The chain combines TRBV19 with TRBJ1-1, with 9 bases aligning to TRBD1. V shed 8 bases, J shed 2 bases, and the junction held 3 bases outside the gene matches. In germline, CDR1 is LNHDA, CDR2 SQIVND (reference sequence). The CDR3 consists of 13 residues.

The chain combines TRBV19 with TRBJ2-1; 9 bases fit TRBD1. J gave up 5 bases and V 3 bases, and 14 bases lay outside the gene matches. The CDR3 has 18 amino acids. Germline CDR1 and CDR2: LNHDA and SQIVND (reference sequence). In nucleotides, the CDR3 is TGTGCCAGTAGTATCCGGGGACAGGGATTGAGATCTAACAATGAGCAGTTCTTC. Encoded protein: CASSIRGQGLRSNNEQFF.

The chain couples TRBV4-1 to TRBJ2-2; 9 bases agree with TRBD1. The length of the CDR3 is 16 residues. Germline lookup yields CDR1 MGHRA and CDR2 YSYEKL. V gave up 6 bases and J gave up 2 bases; unmatched junction bases: 7. The CDR3 DNA reads as TGCGCCAGCAGTCGTGGACAGGGGCCAAACACCGGGGAGCTGTTTTTT. Its protein is CASSRGQGPNTGELFF.

On this clone: Other DNA sequences in this specimen translate into the identical CDR3. The chain uses TRBV19 and TRBJ1-2; unclear D gene. The germline CDR1 and CDR2 sequences are LNHDA and SQIVND (reference sequence). The CDR3 is 14 residues long. V shed 1 base and J shed 1 base, with 7 bases lying between them. The DNA of the CDR3 is TGTGCCAGTAGTATAGGCCCGGGTAACTATGGCTACACCTTC. Its translation is CASSIGPGNYGYTF.

This clone was counted once. This CDR3 is CASSEGRGRISEKLFF. In DNA form, the CDR3 reads TGTGCCAGCAGCGAAGGCAGGGGGCGCATTTCTGAAAAACTGTTTTTT. The rearrangement uses TRBV7-6 and TRBJ1-4; the match to TRBD1 covers 8 bases. The CDR3 totals 16 residues. Germline V gene sequence: CDR1 SGHVS, CDR2 FNYEAQ. V trimming: 5 bases; J trimming: 7 bases; junction bases outside the gene matches: 12.

V usage is TRBV7-8 and J usage is TRBJ1-5; D possibly corresponds to TRBD1 (6 bases). The CDR3 is made up of 15 amino acids. Trimming removed 1 base at V and 7 bases at J, with 14 bases between. CDR1 SGHVS and CDR2 FQNEAQ come from the germline V gene. The CDR3 spells CASSLGGALGQPQHF. CDR3 in DNA: TGTGCCAGCAGCTTAGGGGGGGCTCTAGGGCAGCCCCAGCATTTT.